This T cell receptor (beta chain) was profiled in a study of cytotoxic CD8 clonotypes in ibrutinib-treated CLL. Investigators sought sequencing depths of between 1 in 200,000 and 1 in 1 million T cells. Clones were sequenced by immunoSEQ multiplex PCR, and TCRdb holds only the in-frame ones, with some missing. Of 200,000 or so clones in the sample, 75% to 80% are singletons; the top ten hold about 10%. Points from the study as a whole: Clonality, elevated at ibrutinib response, dropped back toward baseline at progression. Sustained-remission and progressing patients were not sampled at matched times. Measured clonality at baseline was greater than in age-matched healthy donors and tracked with circulating CD8+ T-cell counts.

The CDR3 sequence is 16 residues long. Germline V gene data show CDR1 as SGHNT and CDR2 as YENEEA. Trimming cost V 0 bases and J 2 bases, with 11 bases left between them. Comment on this clone: Antigen unknown.

This specimen consisted of PBMCs, obtained after 12 months of ibrutinib treatment. The origin of this receptor is a human donor with chronic lymphocytic leukemia. The chain combines TRBV11-3 with TRBJ2-1; the D gene is possibly TRBD2 (7 bases). The CDR3 reads CASSLEQGGTYNEQFF. The CDR3 DNA reads TGTGCCAGCAGCTTAGAACAGGGAGGGACCTACAATGAGCAGTTCTTC.